These T cell receptor beta chains were read from a single sample in a study of cytomegalovirus exposure and HLA in healthy donors. Method: immunoSEQ multiplex PCR; TCRdb's copy keeps in-frame clones and lacks some. The sample contains 200,000 to 250,000 clones, roughly four fifths of which appear only once. Sequencing input: PBMCs. The receptors derive from a woman between 40 and 55 years old in good health and CMV-seronegative. CDR3s include the opening cysteine and the closing phenylalanine or tryptophan. The order of the fields is V gene, D gene, J gene, clone size, CDR3 DNA, CDR3 protein. The D gene is left open where the match is weak. The listing skips clone size in some rows; elsewhere it reads once, few, many or a size class.

>TRBV14|-|TRBJ2-7|-
TGTGCCAGCAGCCACAGACCGGGACACCTTTACGAGCAGTACTTC
CASSHRPGHLYEQYF
>TRBV7-8|-|TRBJ1-5|-
TGTGCCAGCAGCTTATCTGGGCCGCGCAATCAGCCCCAGCATTTT
CASSLSGPRNQPQHF
>TRBV30|-|TRBJ2-3|few
TGTGCCTGGAGTTTCCGTACGGGTCAGAATGCGCAGTATTTT
CAWSFRTGQNAQYF
>TRBV5-6|-|TRBJ1-1|few
TGTGCCAGCAGCTTGGGTCCCCGGGAAGCTTTCTTT
CASSLGPREAFF
>TRBV5-5|-|TRBJ1-1|-
TGTGCCAGCAGCTTGGGGGTAGGGGGTGCGAACACTGAAGCTTTCTTT
CASSLGVGGANTEAFF
>TRBV6-5|-|TRBJ1-5|-
TGTGCCAGCAGTTCCAGGGGCGGGAATCAGCCCCAGCATTTT
CASSSRGGNQPQHF
>TRBV12-5|-|TRBJ2-1|-
TGTGCTAGTGGTTTGCAGCGTAATGAGCAGTTCTTC
CASGLQRNEQFF
>TRBV18|TRBD1|TRBJ1-4|-
TGTGCCAGCTCATCCGGACAGGTCGCAACTAATGAAAAACTGTTTTTT
CASSSGQVATNEKLFF
>TRBV7-9|-|TRBJ1-6|few
TGTGCCAGCAGCCCGCTCGGCGGCGGGGGTTCACCCCTCCACTTT
CASSPLGGGGSPLHF
>TRBV4-3|-|TRBJ1-1|few
TGCGCCAGCAGCCATAACTTGGACAGGAACACTGAAGCTTTCTTT
CASSHNLDRNTEAFF
>TRBV11-2|-|TRBJ2-1|-
TGTGCCAGCAGCGGAGGGCCGCAGGGCGAGCAGTTCTTC
CASSGGPQGEQFF
>TRBV5-4|-|TRBJ1-2|-
TGTGCCAGCAGCTTGGCCAACTGGAACTATGGCTACACCTTC
CASSLANWNYGYTF
>TRBV21-1|-|TRBJ2-7|few
TGTGCCAGCATTCCTCGAGCAGGGCTATACTTC
CASIPRAGLYF
>TRBV6-1|TRBD1|TRBJ2-7|few
TGTGCCAGTGGACAGGTCGGCTCCTACGAGCAGTACTTC
CASGQVGSYEQYF
>TRBV15|TRBD1|TRBJ1-4|-
TGTGCCACCAGCAGAGGACAGGGCAGAACTAATGAAAAACTGTTTTTT
CATSRGQGRTNEKLFF
>TRBV5-1|TRBD1|TRBJ2-2|-
TGCGCCAGCAGCCTTGGGACAGGATGGACCGGGGAGCTGTTTTTT
CASSLGTGWTGELFF
>TRBV20-1|-|TRBJ2-7|-
TGCAGTGCTAAACGGACTGCGGGGCAGTACTTC
CSAKRTAGQYF
>TRBV7-8|TRBD1|TRBJ1-1|-
TGTGCCAGCAGCCCGGTGGGACAGATGAACACTGAAGCTTTCTTT
CASSPVGQMNTEAFF
>TRBV9|TRBD1|TRBJ2-7|once
TGTGCCAGCAGCGGCCGGACAGGATACGAGCAGTACTTC
CASSGRTGYEQYF
>TRBV19|-|TRBJ1-5|-
TGTGCCAGTAGTATGCCAAATGGACAGCTCCAGCATTTT
CASSMPNGQLQHF
>TRBV6-6|-|TRBJ1-2|-
TGTGCCAGCAGTTACCCCCGGGATGACTATGGCTACACCTTC
CASSYPRDDYGYTF
>TRBV6-4|-|TRBJ1-1|few
TGTGCCAGCAGGCCACATTTGGCCCGAGGTGCTTTCTTT
CASRPHLARGAFF
>TRBV5-6|TRBD2|TRBJ2-7|-
TGTGCCAGCAGCTTGGTTCGGGAGGCCTACGAGCAGTACTTC
CASSLVREAYEQYF
>TRBV6-1|-|TRBJ1-5|-
TGTGCCAGCAGTGTCGTTTTGGAGGGTTTTGGTCAGCCCCAGCATTTT
CASSVVLEGFGQPQHF
>TRBV2|-|TRBJ1-4|-
TGTGCCAGCAGTGCGGGGGGAGGAGAGGAAAAACTGTTTTTT
CASSAGGGEEKLFF
>TRBV2|TRBD2|TRBJ2-5|-
TGTGCCAGCACCGGGACTAGCGGGGATCGAGAGACCCAGTACTTC
CASTGTSGDRETQYF
>TRBV7-2|-|TRBJ2-5|once
TGTGCCAGCAGCTCGGGACGGGGAGGACAAGAGACCCAGTACTTC
CASSSGRGGQETQYF
>TRBV13|-|TRBJ1-6|-
TGTGCCAGCAGCTTGTTAGCGGACTATAATTCACCCCTCCACTTT
CASSLLADYNSPLHF
>TRBV9|-|TRBJ1-2|-
TGTGCCAGCAGCGTAGATGGGGGGTTAGGTGGCTACACCTTC
CASSVDGGLGGYTF
>TRBV2|-|TRBJ1-5|-
TGTGCCAGCAGCCCCGTGACAACAGGGACCAATCAGCCCCAGCATTTT
CASSPVTTGTNQPQHF
>TRBV4-1|-|TRBJ1-2|-
TGCGCCAGCAGCCGGGAGAGGTCTCACTATGGCTACACCTTC
CASSRERSHYGYTF
>TRBV19|-|TRBJ1-3|-
TGTGCCAGTAGTATCGTCCCCGGCTCTGGAAACACCATATATTTT
CASSIVPGSGNTIYF
>TRBV5-6|-|TRBJ1-2|-
TGTGCCAGCAGATCGGGATACCGATCAGGCTACACCTTC
CASRSGYRSGYTF
>TRBV7-9|-|TRBJ1-6|-
TGTTCCAGCAGCTTAGGCGGAATGGCTAATTCACCCCTCCACTTT
CSSSLGGMANSPLHF
>TRBV29-1|-|TRBJ1-4|-
TGCAGCGTCGGCAAAGGAGGAACTAATGAAAAACTGTTTTTT
CSVGKGGTNEKLFF
>TRBV7-7|-|TRBJ2-2|-
TGTGCTAGCACCCGAAGCGATGTTAACACCGGGGAGCTGTTTTTT
CASTRSDVNTGELFF
>TRBV5-1|TRBD2|TRBJ2-3|-
TGCGCCAGCAAACTAGCGGGGAACACAGATACGCAGTATTTT
CASKLAGNTDTQYF
>TRBV9|TRBD2|TRBJ2-7|-
TGTGCCAGCAGCCCACGAACGGGGACTAGAGACTACGAGCAGTACTTC
CASSPRTGTRDYEQYF
>TRBV7-9|TRBD1|TRBJ1-2|-
TGTGCCAGCAGCCGCACAGGGGATGGCTACACCTTC
CASSRTGDGYTF
>TRBV5-1|TRBD2|TRBJ2-7|once
TGCGCCAGCAGCTCCACTAGCGGGGGCTACGAGCAGTACTTC
CASSSTSGGYEQYF
>TRBV2|TRBD2|TRBJ2-5|-
TGTGCCAGCAGTCGAAGCGGGGGCTGGGGAGGAGAGACCCAGTACTTC
CASSRSGGWGGETQYF
>TRBV7-9|TRBD1|TRBJ2-2|-
TGTGCCAGCAGCTTCTACTCAGGGGGCTTGGGGGAGCTGTTTTTT
CASSFYSGGLGELFF
>TRBV30|-|TRBJ1-2|-
TGTGCCTGGAGTGTACCGACAGCGATTTATGGCTACACCTTC
CAWSVPTAIYGYTF
>TRBV4-2|TRBD1|TRBJ1-3|few
TGTGCCAGCAGCCTGAGACAGGGGGAAAACACCATATATTTT
CASSLRQGENTIYF
>TRBV6-1|TRBD1|TRBJ2-1|few
TGTGCCAGCAGTGAAGCGCCGGGCCGCGGGACAGGGAATTTCTTC
CASSEAPGRGTGNFF
>TRBV4-1|-|TRBJ1-5|many
TGCGCCAGCAGCCAAGCCAGACAGTTCAATCAGCCCCAGCATTTT
CASSQARQFNQPQHF
>TRBV5-1|TRBD1|TRBJ2-7|-
TGCGCCAGCAGCCCCACCGACGGGACAGCGTACTACGAGCAGTACTTC
CASSPTDGTAYYEQYF
>TRBV10-1|-|TRBJ2-5|once
TGCGCCAGCAGTGGAGGGACACAAGAGACCCAGTACTTC
CASSGGTQETQYF
>TRBV5-4|TRBD1|TRBJ2-2|-
TGTGCCAGCAGCTGGGGACAGGGAGGCACCGGGGAGCTGTTTTTT
CASSWGQGGTGELFF
>TRBV18|-|TRBJ1-5|once
TGTGCCAGCTCACCCGGCAGGGCAGTCCGGTTTCAGCCCCAGCATTTT
CASSPGRAVRFQPQHF
>TRBV19|-|TRBJ2-2|-
TGTGCCAGTAGACGACGTTCCAGGGTTTGGGAGGCCGGGGAGCTGTTTTTT
CASRRRSRVWEAGELFF
>TRBV18|TRBD1|TRBJ1-5|-
TGTGCCAGCTCACCGGGACAGGGGGGCAATCAGCCCCAGCATTTT
CASSPGQGGNQPQHF
>TRBV10-1|-|TRBJ2-7|-
TGCGCCAGCAGTGAGCTCGGGTCGCAGTACTTC
CASSELGSQYF